One and the same sample provided the 10 T cell receptor beta chains below, sequenced in a study of cytomegalovirus exposure and HLA in healthy donors. PCR was performed using 60 Vbeta and 13 Jbeta primers. Assay used: immunoSEQ multiplex PCR; TCRdb lists only in-frame clones, some missing. The profile shows around 160,000 clones, approximately 78% of them singletons. The sequencing input was PBMCs. Every receptor here comes from a man aged 40-49 years in good health and CMV-seropositive.

This clone was found a few times. The V gene is TRBV11-3, the J gene TRBJ2-5, with a weak D call TRBD1 (5 bases). The length of the CDR3 is 13 residues. Germline loops: CDR1 SGHNT, CDR2 YENEEA. V lost 5 bases and J lost 5, with 12 bases in between. The CDR3 DNA sequence: TGTGCCAGCAGCCTGGGGCGGATGGAGACCCAGTACTTC. Encoded protein: CASSLGRMETQYF.

The rearrangement uses TRBV6-6 and TRBJ2-1; 9 nucleotides align to TRBD2. The germline gives CDR1 MNHNY, CDR2 SVGAGI (reference sequence). Trimming at V came to 0 bases and at J to 8 bases, leaving 5 bases not matched to a gene. This CDR3 comprises 15 residues. The CDR3 here is CASSYSAGGRDEQFF. CDR3 DNA sequence: TGTGCCAGCAGTTACTCCGCGGGAGGGCGTGATGAGCAGTTCTTC.

The rearrangement joins TRBV13 to TRBJ1-2, with D hard to call. CDR1 is PRHDT and CDR2 is FYEKMQ in the germline V gene (reference sequence). Trimming left V 5 bases short and J 6 bases short, with 16 bases between. The CDR3 is made up of 14 amino acids. The CDR3 nucleotides are TGTGCCAGCAGCCTAGCGAGGGAACGCGATGGCTACACCTTC. It yields the protein CASSLARERDGYTF. The full variable domain, completed using reference TRBV13 and TRBJ1-2, is AAGVIQSPRHLIKEKRETATLKCYPIPRHDTVYWYQQGPGQDPQFLISFYEKMQSDKGSIPDRFSAQQFSDYHSELNMSSLELGDSALYFCASSLARERDGYTFGSGTRLTVV.

The gene calls are TRBV28 and TRBJ2-2; TRBD2 agrees at 13 bases. Germline V gene lookup returns CDR1 MDHEN and CDR2 SYDVKM. The CDR3 runs to 17 residues. Trimming removed 4 bases from V and 5 bases from J; junction bases left unmatched: 7. The CDR3 DNA reads as TGTGCCAGCAGTTATCCGGGACTAGCGGGAACGACCGGGGAGCTGTTTTTT. As protein: CASSYPGLAGTTGELFF. Full variable domain (missing parts from reference TRBV28 and TRBJ2-2): DVKVTQSSRYLVKRTGEKVFLECVQDMDHENMFWYRQDPGLGLRLIYFSYDVKMKEKGDIPEGYSVSREKKERFSLILESASTNQTSMYLCASSYPGLAGTTGELFFGEGSRLTVL.

This clone was seen a single time. CDR3 region: CASRGDIQMPEAFF. The CDR3 DNA reads TGTGCCAGCAGAGGCGACATACAGATGCCTGAAGCTTTCTTT. This sequence joins TRBV6-5 and TRBJ1-1; unclear D gene. Between the trimmed V and J ends, which lost 6 bases and 6 bases, there was a span of 17 bases. There are 14 residues in the CDR3. Germline assignment: CDR1 MNHEY and CDR2 SVGAGI.

The chain recombines TRBV15 with TRBJ2-3; 8 positions match TRBD1. V lost 6 bases and J lost 3; bases outside the gene matches: 14. CDR1 and CDR2 (germline): LNHNV, YYDKDF (reference sequence). The CDR3 is 17 residues long. DNA for the CDR3: TGTGCCACCAGTGGATACGGACAGGGACTGGTTACAGATACGCAGTATTTT. It yields the protein CATSGYGQGLVTDTQYF.

The DNA for the CDR3 is TGTGCCAGCAGTACCGGCAGGGGCTCCTACAATGAGCAGTTCTTC. It is translated as CASSTGRGSYNEQFF. The V and J genes are TRBV27 and TRBJ2-1; D perhaps matches TRBD1 (6 bases). There are 15 residues in the CDR3. Deletions cut 5 bases from V and 0 bases from J, with 11 bases between. The germline V gene has CDR1 MNHEY and CDR2 SMNVEV (reference sequence).

The CDR3: CASSGTGKNSGRQEQYF. The CDR3 DNA is TGTGCCAGCAGTGGGACAGGGAAGAATAGCGGGAGGCAGGAGCAGTACTTC. The chain combines TRBV6-1 with TRBJ2-7; 10 nucleotides align to TRBD2. This CDR3 contains 17 residues. Per germline, CDR1 MNHNS and CDR2 SASEGT. J gave up 7 bases and V 4 bases, and 16 bases lay outside the gene matches.

The rearrangement joins TRBV30 to TRBJ2-7, with a weak D call TRBD1 (5 bases). CDR1 and CDR2 (germline): GTSNPN, SVGIG (reference sequence). The V end lost 3 bases, the J end lost 1 base, and 13 bases lay between the germline ends. The CDR3 is 14 residues long. CDR3 DNA: TGTGCCTGGAGACCCTACCCAGGGTCCTACGAGCAGTACTTC. Protein: CAWRPYPGSYEQYF.

CDR3 sequence (DNA): TGTGCCAGCTCATACTTAAAGGGAGCCTACGAGCAGTACTTC. This encodes CASSYLKGAYEQYF. V is TRBV18 and J is TRBJ2-7; the D gene is possibly TRBD2 (5 bases). The length of the CDR3 is 14 residues. The germline V gene has CDR1 KGHSH and CDR2 LQKENI. The V end was cut by 5 bases, the J end by 2 bases, with 13 bases between.